Below, 5 T cell receptor beta chains from the same sample are listed, as sequenced in a study of T cell clonotyping in hematopoietic cell transplantation. Sequencing was performed with immunoSEQ multiplex PCR; in TCRdb, only in-frame clones are kept and a portion is missing. Of 35,000 to 50,000 clones in the sample, about 95% are singletons; the top ten hold approximately 0.9%. The source material was peripheral blood mononuclear cells. The receptors originated from a man aged 25 to 40 in good health. Some clones in this sample may be carry-over from other donors' samples.

The rearrangement links TRBV19 to TRBJ2-7; 8 bases line up with TRBD2. The V gene end was trimmed by 6 bases and the J gene end by 3 bases; junction bases not matched to a gene: 10. CDR1 and CDR2 (germline): LNHDA, SQIVND (reference sequence). CDR3 size: 15 residues. The CDR3 protein is CASRLAAGVGYEQYF. The DNA of the CDR3 is TGTGCCAGTAGACTAGCGGCCGGGGTGGGCTACGAGCAGTACTTC.

This clone was counted a single time. The V gene is TRBV27, the J gene TRBJ2-7; D is possibly TRBD1 (5 bases). CDR3 length: 15 residues. From germline, CDR1 is MNHEY and CDR2 SMNVEV (reference sequence). Between the trimmed V and J ends, which lost 6 bases and 0 bases, there was a span of 15 bases. The CDR3 nucleotides are TGTGCCAGCAGGGCCTATGGGGCAGACTCCTACGAGCAGTACTTC. Residues: CASRAYGADSYEQYF.

The CDR3 nucleotides read TGTGCCAGCAGGACAGGGGACGCAGAGACCCAGTACTTC. Protein product: CASRTGDAETQYF. This chain connects TRBV6-4 to TRBJ2-5; 8 bases fit TRBD1. This CDR3 has 13 residues. CDR1 and CDR2 from the germline V gene are MRHNA and SNTAGT. Trimming cost V 6 bases and J 4 bases; bases outside gene matches: 4.

This sequence joins TRBV4-1 and TRBJ1-2, with a possible D match to TRBD1 (6 bases). The CDR3 extends over 14 amino acids. Deletions cut 1 base from V and 4 bases from J, with 10 bases between. Looked up from germline, CDR1 is MGHRA and CDR2 is YSYEKL. The chain's CDR3 is CASSQALGGYGYTF. DNA for the CDR3: TGCGCCAGCAGCCAAGCTCTAGGGGGCTATGGCTACACCTTC.

This clone turned up a few times. CDR3 sequence: CASSLQPVVNTEAFF. DNA for the CDR3: TGTGCCAGCAGCTTACAACCTGTTGTGAACACTGAAGCTTTCTTT. The gene calls are TRBV7-3 and TRBJ1-1, with no clear D. Trimming shortened V by 2 bases and J by 0 bases, and 10 bases separated the two germline ends. CDR1 SGHTA and CDR2 FQGTGA come from the germline V gene. The CDR3 is made up of 15 amino acids.